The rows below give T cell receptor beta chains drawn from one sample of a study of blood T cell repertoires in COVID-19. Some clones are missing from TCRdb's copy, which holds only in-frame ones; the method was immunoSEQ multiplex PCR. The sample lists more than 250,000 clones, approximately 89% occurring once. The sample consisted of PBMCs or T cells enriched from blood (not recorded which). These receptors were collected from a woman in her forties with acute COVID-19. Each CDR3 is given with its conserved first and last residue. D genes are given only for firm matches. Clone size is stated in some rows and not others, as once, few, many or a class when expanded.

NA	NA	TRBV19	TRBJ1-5	TGTGCCAGTAGACGGACAGCCTCATATCAGCCCCAGCATTTT	CASRRTASYQPQHF
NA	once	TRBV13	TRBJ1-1	TGTGCCAGCAGCTTAGGTAGGCAGGACACTGAAGCTTTCTTT	CASSLGRQDTEAFF
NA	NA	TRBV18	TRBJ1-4	TGTGCCAGCTCATCCCGTACCGGACAGCTCGAAAAACTGTTTTTT	CASSSRTGQLEKLFF
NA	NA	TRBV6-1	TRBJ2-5	TGTGCCAGCAGTGAAGCGCTTCGACAGATACAAGAGACCCAGTACTTC	CASSEALRQIQETQYF
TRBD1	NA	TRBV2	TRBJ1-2	TGTGCCAGCACGTCCGGGACAGGGCTAATCGGTGGCTACACCTTC	CASTSGTGLIGGYTF
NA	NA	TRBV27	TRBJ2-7	TGTGCCAGCAGTTCCCCTTCTCGCGGGTTAGCCTACGAGCAGTACTTC	CASSSPSRGLAYEQYF
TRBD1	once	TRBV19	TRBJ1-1	TGTGCCACCGGGACAGGGGGCGCGTTGACTGAAGCTTTCTTT	CATGTGGALTEAFF
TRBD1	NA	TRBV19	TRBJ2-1	TGTGCCAGTAGTATGGGACAGAACTACAATGAGCAGTTCTTC	CASSMGQNYNEQFF
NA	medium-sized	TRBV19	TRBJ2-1	TGTGCCAGTAGCAGAGATGGAGGGAACGAGCAGTTCTTC	CASSRDGGNEQFF
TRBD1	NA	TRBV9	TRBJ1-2	TGTGCCAGCAGCGGCTCGGGACAGTTTACCTATGGCTACACCTTC	CASSGSGQFTYGYTF
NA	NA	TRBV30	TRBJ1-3	TGTGCCTGGAGCCAGGGGTTAGTTGGAAACACCATATATTTT	CAWSQGLVGNTIYF
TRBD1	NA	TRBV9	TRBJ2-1	TGTGCCAGCAGCGTAGGAGCGGGACAGGGGAGGGTCAATGAGCAGTTCTTC	CASSVGAGQGRVNEQFF
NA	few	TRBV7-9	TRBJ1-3	TGTGCCAGCTATCAGGAAGGGGCAAACACCATATATTTT	CASYQEGANTIYF
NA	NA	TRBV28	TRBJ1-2	TGTGCCAGCAGTTCTTGGACTGGGAACTATGGCTACACCTTC	CASSSWTGNYGYTF
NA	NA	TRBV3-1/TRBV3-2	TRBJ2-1	TGTGCCAGCAGCCGTGAGGTACTAGGACCGAACAATGAGCAGTTCTTC	CASSREVLGPNNEQFF
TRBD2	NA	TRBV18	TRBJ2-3	TGTGCCAGCTCAACGACTAGCACTAGCACAGATACGCAGTATTTT	CASSTTSTSTDTQYF
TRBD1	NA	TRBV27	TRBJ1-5	TGTGCCAGCAGTTTCCAGGGGGTTCAGCCCCAGCATTTT	CASSFQGVQPQHF
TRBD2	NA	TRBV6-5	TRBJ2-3	TGTGCCAGCAGTTTGAGAGGCGGGAGAAGCACAGATACGCAGTATTTT	CASSLRGGRSTDTQYF
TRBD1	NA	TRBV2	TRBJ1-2	TGTGCCAGCAGTGGACAGGGGTCTAACTATGGCTACACCTTC	CASSGQGSNYGYTF
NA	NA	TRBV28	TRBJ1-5	TGTGCCAGCAGTTACCTAAATAATCAGCCCCAGCATTTT	CASSYLNNQPQHF
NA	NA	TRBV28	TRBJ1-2	TGTGCCAGCGGCGGGCCAGGGGCGAGAGGCTACACCTTC	CASGGPGARGYTF
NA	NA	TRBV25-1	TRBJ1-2	TGTGCCAGCAGCCAGAACTATGGCTACACCTTC	CASSQNYGYTF
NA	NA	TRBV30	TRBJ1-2	TGTGCCTGGGAGGCGGGCGGAGGCTACACCTTC	CAWEAGGGYTF
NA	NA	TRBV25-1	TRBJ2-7	TGTGCCAGCAGCGCCTCCTGGGGCAGGGGAACCTACGAGCAGTACTTC	CASSASWGRGTYEQYF
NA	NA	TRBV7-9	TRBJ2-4	TGTGCCAGCAGCTTAGGCGGTTCAGGGGAGCACATTCAGTACTTC	CASSLGGSGEHIQYF
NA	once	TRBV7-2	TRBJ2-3	TGTGCCAGCAGCTTTGGTTTAAGGGGCGGCACAGATACGCAGTATTTT	CASSFGLRGGTDTQYF
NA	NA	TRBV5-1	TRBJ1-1	TGCGCCAGCAGCTTGGATACAGGCACTGAAGCTTTCTTT	CASSLDTGTEAFF
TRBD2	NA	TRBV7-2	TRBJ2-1	TGTGCCAGCAGCTTAGCAGCCCTAGCGGGAGCTACCAATGAGCAGTTCTTC	CASSLAALAGATNEQFF
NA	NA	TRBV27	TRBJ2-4	TGTGCCAGCAGTTTATCAACTACGACCAAAAACATTCAGTACTTC	CASSLSTTTKNIQYF
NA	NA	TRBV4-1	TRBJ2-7	TGCGCCAGCAGCCTAAAGTCTGGGACTGGCTACGAGCAGTACTTC	CASSLKSGTGYEQYF
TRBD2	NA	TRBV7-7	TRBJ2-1	TGTGCTAGCAGCCCTAAAGGGGACTATTCCCCCTACAATGAGCAGTTCTTC	CASSPKGDYSPYNEQFF
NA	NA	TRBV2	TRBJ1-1	TGTGCCAGCAGGAGGGCTCCGAACACTGAAGCTTTCTTT	CASRRAPNTEAFF
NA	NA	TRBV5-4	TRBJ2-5	TGTGCCAGCAGCACTGAAGAGACCCAGTACTTC	CASSTEETQYF
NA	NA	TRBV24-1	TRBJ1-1	TGTGCCACCAGTGATTTGGGGCAGGAAGCTTTCTTT	CATSDLGQEAFF
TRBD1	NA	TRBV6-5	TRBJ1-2	TGTGCCAGCAGTCCGGGACAGGGTGTCTATGGCTACACCTTC	CASSPGQGVYGYTF
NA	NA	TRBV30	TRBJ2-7	TGTGCCTGGAGCGGTACAGGGCACTACGAGCAGTACTTC	CAWSGTGHYEQYF
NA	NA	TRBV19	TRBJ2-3	TGTGCCAGTAGAGGGACTTCCACAGATACGCAGTATTTT	CASRGTSTDTQYF
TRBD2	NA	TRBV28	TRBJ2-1	TGTGCCAGCAGTTTCTTCGAGCGGGAGGAAAGGCAGTTCTTC	CASSFFEREERQFF
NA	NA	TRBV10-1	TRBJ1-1	TGCGCCAGCAAGGGACAGAACACTGAAGCTTTCTTT	CASKGQNTEAFF
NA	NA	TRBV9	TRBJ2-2	TGTGCCAGCAGGCGGGGGAACACCGGGGAGCTGTTTTTT	CASRRGNTGELFF
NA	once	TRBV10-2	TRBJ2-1	TGCGCCAGCAGTGAGTCGGCAGTAGTCTCAGGAATACACAATGAGCAGTTCTTC	CASSESAVVSGIHNEQFF
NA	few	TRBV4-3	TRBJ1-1	TGCGCCAGCAGCCAAAACGACATCATGAACACTGAAGCTTTCTTT	CASSQNDIMNTEAFF
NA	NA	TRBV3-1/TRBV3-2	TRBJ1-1	TGTGCCAGCAGCCACAGTTCGAAGAACACTGAAGCTTTCTTT	CASSHSSKNTEAFF
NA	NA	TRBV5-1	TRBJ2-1	TGCGCCAGTCGTGACACCCCTTCCTACAATGAGCAGTTCTTC	CASRDTPSYNEQFF
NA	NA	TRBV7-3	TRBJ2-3	TGTGCCAGCAGCTTAGGCAAAACAGATACGCAGTATTTT	CASSLGKTDTQYF
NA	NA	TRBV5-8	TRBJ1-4	TGTGCCAGCAGCTTGGATCGACGGCGAGGTGAAAAACTGTTTTTT	CASSLDRRRGEKLFF
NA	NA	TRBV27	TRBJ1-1	TGTGCCAGCGCAAGGACAGCCGCGGGGAACACTGAAGCTTTCTTT	CASARTAAGNTEAFF